This T cell receptor beta chain comes out of a study of T cells expressing NK-cell markers (TCRdb year 2020). Broadly, across the study: Three sorted T-cell subsets (CD3+CD56+NKG2C+, CD3+CD56+NKG2C- and CD3+CD56-NKG2C+) from several donors had their TCR beta-chain repertoires profiled. Of the eight sequenced donors, seven were found to be HCMV-seropositive and one was found to be HCMV-seronegative. The libraries were sequenced on Illumina HiSeq 2000/2500, MiSeq or NextSeq, producing 2 x 150 bp reads. Randomly selected healthy volunteers, three men and five women, were used as the eight sequenced donors. Broad study findings and their caveats: Those dominant clonotypes were again the most abundant among CD3+CD56-NKG2C+ cells in a few donors, at about 25-60.1%. It remained unclear whether the expanded NKG2C-expressing T cell clones were specific for HCMV antigens. In roughly 6 donors, the dominant CD3+CD56+NKG2C+ clonotypes were found to rank among the top 10 CD8+ clonotypes and to make up about 1.0-7.0% of CD8+ T cells.

The CDR3 sequence holds 13 residues, the cysteine and phenylalanine included. DNA for this receptor is not on file. According to the germline V gene, CDR1 reads SNHLY and CDR2 reads FYNNEI. A commercial ELISA kit detecting HCMV-specific IgG in serum was used to determine HCMV serostatus. Ficoll density gradient centrifugation was used to isolate peripheral blood mononuclear cells from blood. Sequencer: Illumina HiSeq 2000. TCR beta cDNA libraries were prepared using 5'RACE template switching, which introduced a universal primer site and unique molecular identifiers. cDNA synthesis was primed from the TCR beta constant segment, followed by two successive PCR amplification steps. The study's own analysis went as follows. Reads were demultiplexed and grouped by UMI with MIGEC, and clonotypes were assembled and quantified with MiTCR. To exclude erroneous sequences, only TCR cDNA sequences supported by at least two reads were retained. The tcR package was used for downstream repertoire analysis, and clonotypes were matched between fractions using CDR3 nucleotide sequence together with V segment. VDJmatch was used to annotate antigen specificity against VDJdb, with one amino acid substitution in CDR3 permitted. The reads, reprocessed by TCRdb, yield one row per CDR3 protein sequence and no DNA. The V and J calls reflect TCRdb's pipeline rather than the authors' work. This sample's table lists approximately 150,000 distinct CDR3 sequences. Around 10% of the sample comes from the top ten.

A remark on this clonotype: Its antigen is currently not known.

The sample taken for sequencing was blood T cells: a sorted CD56 or NKG2C T cell subset, CD4+ or CD8+ T cells, or bulk PBMC T cells (not recorded which). The receptor was isolated from a man aged 18 to 29 in good health. Donor details come from another sample of the same person, matched by shared clones. Rearrangement joined TRBV2 to TRBJ2-7; as DNA is missing, the TRBD2 call by TCRdb cannot be tested. Here the CDR3 is given as CASSEGLTYEQYF. The reference TRBV2 and TRBJ2-7 proteins fill in what lies around the CDR3, so the full variable domain reads EPEVTQTPSHQVTQMGQEVILRCVPISNHLYFYWYRQILGQKVEFLVSFYNNEISEKSEIFDDQFSVERPDGSNFTLKIRSTKLEDSAMYFCASSEGLTYEQYFGPGTRLTVT.